Sequencing of this TCR beta chain was carried out in a study of blood T cell repertoires in COVID-19 (dated by TCRdb to the early 2020s). About the study as a whole: The collaborator samples originated in the United States, Italy and Spain and spanned the acute and convalescent phases of COVID-19. The material from the prospective study consisted of cDNA or gDNA derived from T cells, B-cell-depleted T cells, or PBMCs. A freely available public database, intended as a resource for researchers studying the immune response to SARS-CoV-2, is where the repertoires were released. The samples were drawn from the first 160 participants of the ongoing ImmuneRACE study and from over a thousand subjects provided by 6 global collaborators. Where HLA class I and class II types were available, the types were taken from metadata supplied by the sample provider, not from assay-based typing. Deeply sampled blood TCRbeta repertoires from subjects exposed to, actively infected with, or recovered from COVID-19 were included in the dataset. Sample metadata almost always included a de-identified subject ID, COVID-19 status, age in years and sex.

One collaborating source in Seattle enrolled patients while the patients were actively infected and followed the patients over time throughout the course of disease. Whole blood was collected in K2EDTA tubes by collaborating institutions according to the institutions' own protocols. For TCRbeta analysis, collaborators shipped samples in one of three forms: frozen whole blood, isolated PBMCs, or DNA extracted from either of those sample types. From its cysteine to its phenylalanine, the CDR3 spans 14 amino acids. CDR3 DNA is the only sequence kept; it has 42 bases, read in frame from the first base. The V end loses 4 bases and the J end loses 2 bases, and a stretch of 11 bases separates them. The germline V gene yields SGHTA for CDR1 and FQGNSA for CDR2. This clone was counted once. No antigen is known for it. One base away there is no much larger clone; base qualities are not given. TCRbeta CDR3 regions were amplified from genomic DNA using the immunoSEQ Assay, a bias-controlled multiplex PCR. The paper's processing steps were these. The number of nucleated cells in each sample was estimated by amplification of reference gene primers within the assay. Sequence reads were collapsed and filtered to measure the absolute abundance of every unique TCRbeta CDR3 rearrangement. For each sample, productive Simpson clonality was calculated as the square root of Simpson's diversity index over productive rearrangements. TCRdb's version of the immuneACCESS table is confined to in-frame rearrangements and falls short of the full clone set. An unresolved V gene accounts for under half of the shortfall where checked; the remainder is of unknown origin. V and J calls and clone size are those listed in that table; D and trimming were worked out from the DNA. A total of a few hundred thousand clones appear in this sample, 70% to 85% of them only once. The ten biggest clones cover 0.7% to 0.9% of the sample.

Broad study findings and their caveats: Clinical and demographic metadata were provided uncurated, with the amount varying by source and participant.

This clonotype originated in a human donor with COVID-19, enrolled during active disease. The donor label of this sample is uncertain. The sample taken for sequencing was peripheral blood. The chain was built from TRBV7-2 and TRBJ1-1, with a tentative D gene TRBD1 over 6 matching bases. The DNA sequence is as follows: TGTGCCAGCAGCTCACCCAGGGGAAACACTGAAGCTTTCTTT. It translates as CASSSPRGNTEAFF.